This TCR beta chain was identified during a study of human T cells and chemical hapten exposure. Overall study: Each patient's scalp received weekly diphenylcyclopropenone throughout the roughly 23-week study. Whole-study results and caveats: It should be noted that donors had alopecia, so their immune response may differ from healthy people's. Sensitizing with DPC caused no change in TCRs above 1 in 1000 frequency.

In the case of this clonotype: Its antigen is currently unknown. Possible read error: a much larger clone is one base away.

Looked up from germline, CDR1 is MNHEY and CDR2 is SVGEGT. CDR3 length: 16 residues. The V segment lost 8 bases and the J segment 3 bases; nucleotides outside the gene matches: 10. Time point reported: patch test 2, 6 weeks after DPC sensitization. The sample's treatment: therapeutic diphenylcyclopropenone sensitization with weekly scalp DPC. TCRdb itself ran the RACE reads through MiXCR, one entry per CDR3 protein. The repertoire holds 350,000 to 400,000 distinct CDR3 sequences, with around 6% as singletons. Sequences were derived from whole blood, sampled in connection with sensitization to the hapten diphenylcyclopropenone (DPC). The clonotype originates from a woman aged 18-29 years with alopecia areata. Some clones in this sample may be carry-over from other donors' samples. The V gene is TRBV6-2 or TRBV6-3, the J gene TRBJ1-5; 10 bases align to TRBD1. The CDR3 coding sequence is TGTGCCAGCCGTCAGAGGACAGGGGGTTTCAATCAGCCCCAGCATTTT. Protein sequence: CASRQRTGGFNQPQHF.